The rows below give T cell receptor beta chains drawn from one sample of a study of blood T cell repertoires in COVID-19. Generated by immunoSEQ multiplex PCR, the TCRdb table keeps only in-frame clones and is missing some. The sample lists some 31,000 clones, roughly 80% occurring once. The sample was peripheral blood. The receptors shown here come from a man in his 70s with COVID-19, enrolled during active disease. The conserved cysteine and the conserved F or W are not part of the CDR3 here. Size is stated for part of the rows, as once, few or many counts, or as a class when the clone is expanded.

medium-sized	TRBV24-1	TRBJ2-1	ATSDYGTNNEQF
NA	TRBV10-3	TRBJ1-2	AIRSQGRANYGYT
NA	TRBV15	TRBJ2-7	ATSREVASYEQY
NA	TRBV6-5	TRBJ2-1	ASGGRAYNEQF
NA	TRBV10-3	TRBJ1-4	AISDDQGAGYEKLF
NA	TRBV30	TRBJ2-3	AWSPGLGTDTQY
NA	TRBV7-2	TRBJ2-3	ASTLAGGTDTQY
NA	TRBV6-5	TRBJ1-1	ASRRGGALDTEAF
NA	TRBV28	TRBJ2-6	ASSWGPGAGANVLT
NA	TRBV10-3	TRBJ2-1	AISPVYNEQF
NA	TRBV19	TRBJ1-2	ASSIGGQPTTNYGYT
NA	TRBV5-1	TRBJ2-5	ASSETNPYQETQY
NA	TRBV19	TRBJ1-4	ASSTTVGTGNEKLF
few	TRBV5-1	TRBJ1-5	ASSLGGTGGGNQPQH
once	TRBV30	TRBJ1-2	AWSGKGDLRGYT
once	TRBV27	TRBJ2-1	ASSFKLAGAREQF
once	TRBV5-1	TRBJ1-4	ASSGGTGLLEGEYEKLF
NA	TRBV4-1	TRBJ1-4	ASSQEALGRMKKLF
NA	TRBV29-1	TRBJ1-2	SVARPGQDYGYT
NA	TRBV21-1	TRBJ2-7	ASSAETGDWYEQY
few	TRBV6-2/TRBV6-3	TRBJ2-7	ASSDRGQVAYEQY
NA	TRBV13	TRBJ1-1	ASSPVNLNTEAF
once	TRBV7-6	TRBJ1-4	ASSLLTGQGREKLF
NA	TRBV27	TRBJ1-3	ASSLSGHSGNTIY
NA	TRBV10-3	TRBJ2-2	AISEDRGMSGELF
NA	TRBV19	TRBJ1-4	ASSNRGRGNEKLF